The 18 T cell receptor beta chains below come from one sample, sequenced in a study of shared T cell receptors in the human thymus (dated by TCRdb to about 2021). Library creation used the immunoSEQ multiplex PCR assay. Entries here come from immuneACCESS through TCRdb and include only in-frame sequences with V and J called. Some clones fail to appear in such tables; in the studies checked, an unresolved V gene covers under half of the shortfall, and the cause of the remainder is unknown. This sample has some 720,000 clones in its table, and around 87% of those were observed once. 0.0095% to 0.013% of the sample lies in the top ten. These same records also appear under a second study, on human thymus T cells.

What was sequenced was thymocytes. The receptors come from a boy under two years old with a congenital heart defect. Donor details come from another sample of the same person, matched by shared clones.

This chain links TRBV6-6 with TRBJ1-2, with a possible D match to TRBD1 (5 bases). The CDR3 is 12 amino acids. V dropped 6 bases and J dropped 5 bases, with 10 bases sitting between them. Germline loops: CDR1 MNHNY, CDR2 SVGAGI (reference sequence). CDR3 loop: CASSTEGYGYTF. CDR3 DNA: TGTGCCAGCAGCACGGAGGGGTATGGCTACACCTTC.

V is TRBV18 and J is TRBJ1-1, with D unresolved. V was cut by 5 bases and J by 5 bases, with 9 bases left in between. Germline V CDR1 and CDR2: KGHSH, LQKENI. The CDR3 consists of 12 residues. The CDR3 loop is CASSTGDTEAFF. The DNA of the CDR3 is TGTGCCAGCTCAACCGGGGATACTGAAGCTTTCTTT.

The chain is built from TRBV7-3 and TRBJ2-1; 10 bases line up with TRBD2. Germline CDR1 is SGHTA and CDR2 is FQGTGA. The CDR3 length is 17 residues. Trimming removed 5 bases from V and 5 bases from J; junction bases left unmatched: 12. The CDR3 DNA sequence: TGTGCCAGCAGCCCGCAGGAGGGGACTAGCGCCGACAATGAGCAGTTCTTC. Its protein product is CASSPQEGTSADNEQFF.

This sequence joins TRBV28 and TRBJ2-3; D is ambiguous. Germline V gene lookup returns CDR1 MDHEN and CDR2 SYDVKM. V shed 5 bases and J shed 2 bases, with 5 bases lying between them. The CDR3 has 12 amino acids. The DNA of the CDR3 is TGTGCCAGCAGTGCTATCACAGATACGCAGTATTTT. This encodes CASSAITDTQYF.

This clone was observed once. The chain links TRBV4-3 to TRBJ2-3; 8 bases align to TRBD2. CDR1 LGHNA and CDR2 YSLEER come from the germline V gene. The V and J ends lost 0 bases and 14 bases, in that order; junction bases with no gene match: 16. The CDR3 runs to 16 residues. CDR3 nucleotide sequence: TGCGCCAGCAGCCAAGAGTTTCGGGAACGGGAGGGCCGGGGGTATTTT. Amino acid sequence: CASSQEFREREGRGYF.

V is TRBV7-6 and J is TRBJ2-1, with 7 bases aligning to TRBD1. J gave up 0 bases and V 1 base, and 18 bases lay outside the gene matches. The CDR3 is made up of 21 amino acids. Germline CDR1 is SGHVS and CDR2 is FNYEAQ. The chain's CDR3 is CASSLVQDRDVARSSYNEQFF. As DNA, the CDR3 is TGTGCCAGCAGCTTAGTTCAAGACAGGGATGTAGCGCGTAGCTCCTACAATGAGCAGTTCTTC.

This clone was recorded only once. The chain links TRBV15 to TRBJ2-2; 9 positions agree with TRBD2. The V segment lost 8 bases and the J segment 2 bases; nucleotides outside the gene matches: 18. The CDR3 is made up of 19 amino acids. CDR1 is LNHNV, CDR2 YYDKDF, per germline (reference sequence). DNA of the CDR3: TGTGCCACCCAGAATAGTAAAGACCGACTAGCGGAAAACACCGGGGAGCTGTTTTTT. It codes for CATQNSKDRLAENTGELFF. Drawing the rest from reference TRBV15 and TRBJ2-2, the complete variable domain is DAMVIQNPRYQVTQFGKPVTLSCSQTLNHNVMYWYQQKSSQAPKLLFHYYDKDFNNEADTPDNFQSRRPNTSFCFLDIRSPGLGDTAMYLCATQNSKDRLAENTGELFFGEGSRLTVL.

The chain recombines TRBV7-8 with TRBJ2-5, with TRBD2 matching 9 bases. The J segment lost 1 base and the V segment lost 3 bases, leaving 6 bases of the junction unmatched. Germline V lookup: CDR1 SGHVS, CDR2 FQNEAQ. This CDR3 is 16 amino acids long. CDR3 nucleotides: TGTGCCAGCAGCTTCAGGCTAGCGGGACCCCAAGAGACCCAGTACTTC. Protein sequence: CASSFRLAGPQETQYF.

The chain is built from TRBV5-4 and TRBJ2-3; 7 positions agree with TRBD2. The CDR3 spans 15 residues. Looked up from germline, CDR1 is SGHNT and CDR2 is YYREEE (reference sequence). The ends lost 4 bases at V and 3 bases at J; junction bases unmatched: 8. The CDR3 nucleotides read TGTGCCAGCAGCGACCGACTAGCTGGGACAGATACGCAGTATTTT. It translates to CASSDRLAGTDTQYF.

This sequence joins TRBV18 and TRBJ2-7, with D hard to call. Germline-derived CDR1 and CDR2 are KGHSH and LQKENI. This CDR3 has 15 amino acids. The V and J ends lost 3 bases and 0 bases respectively, with 12 bases between them. The CDR3 spells CASSPERGDSYEQYF. The CDR3 DNA is TGTGCCAGCTCACCCGAGAGAGGAGACTCCTACGAGCAGTACTTC.

The gene calls are TRBV28 and TRBJ2-3, with D perhaps matching TRBD1 (6 bases). CDR1 and CDR2 (germline): MDHEN, SYDVKM. V lost 4 bases and J lost 0, with 11 bases in between. The CDR3 covers 15 residues. The CDR3 loop is CASSSRTASTDTQYF. For the CDR3, the DNA is TGTGCCAGCAGTTCCAGGACAGCCAGCACAGATACGCAGTATTTT. Combining the CDR3 with reference TRBV28 and TRBJ2-3 gives the whole variable domain DVKVTQSSRYLVKRTGEKVFLECVQDMDHENMFWYRQDPGLGLRLIYFSYDVKMKEKGDIPEGYSVSREKKERFSLILESASTNQTSMYLCASSSRTASTDTQYFGPGTRLTVL.

This chain uses TRBV6-5 with TRBJ2-5; possible D gene TRBD2, 5 bases. This CDR3 is built from 15 residues. Trimming took off 5 bases at V and 3 bases at J, with 16 bases between the two ends. Germline values: CDR1 MNHEY, CDR2 SVGAGI. The CDR3 coding sequence is TGTGCCAGCAGTACCGTGCGCGGGCCGAAAGAGACCCAGTACTTC. Residues: CASSTVRGPKETQYF.

The chain employs TRBV5-1 and TRBJ2-1, with 12 bases fitting TRBD2. Germline lookup yields CDR1 SGHRS and CDR2 YFSETQ. The CDR3 consists of 17 residues. V dropped 0 bases and J dropped 2; count of bases not matched to a gene: 3. The CDR3 protein is CASSLVPSGRAYNEQFF. For the CDR3, the DNA is TGCGCCAGCAGCTTGGTGCCTAGCGGGAGGGCCTACAATGAGCAGTTCTTC.

The CDR3: CASSVTGTSNEQFF. DNA for the CDR3: TGTGCCAGTAGTGTTACCGGGACTTCCAATGAGCAGTTCTTC. The chain has TRBV19 and TRBJ2-1, with D maybe TRBD2 (6 bases). The CDR3 totals 14 residues. Germline assignment: CDR1 LNHDA and CDR2 SQIVND (reference sequence). V lost 5 bases, J lost 6 bases, and 14 bases lay in between.

The chain combines TRBV28 with TRBJ1-4, with TRBD1 as a possible D gene (6 bases). The CDR3 extends over 14 amino acids. The germline V gene encodes CDR1 MDHEN and CDR2 SYDVKM. The V end was cut by 6 bases, the J end by 7 bases, with 15 bases between. The CDR3 protein is CASRYREDGEKLFF. As DNA, the CDR3 is TGTGCCAGCAGATACAGGGAAGATGGTGAAAAACTGTTTTTT.

The chain joins TRBV7-8 to TRBJ2-7; D gene unclear. The germline V gene has CDR1 SGHVS and CDR2 FQNEAQ. V was cut by 3 bases and J by 2 bases, with 14 bases left in between. This CDR3 has 15 amino acids. DNA of the CDR3: TGTGCCAGCAGCTTGCCCCAGGCAGTAACCTACGAGCAGTACTTC. Translating it yields CASSLPQAVTYEQYF.

The genes are TRBV9 and TRBJ2-7; D is perhaps TRBD2 (8 bases). V lost 4 bases and J lost 5, with 16 bases in between. Germline CDR1 and CDR2: SGDLS and YYNGEE. This CDR3 comprises 14 residues. The CDR3 spells CASSPTGRGDEQYF. CDR3 nucleotides: TGTGCCAGCAGCCCGACAGGGCGGGGGGACGAGCAGTACTTC.

The chain links TRBV28 to TRBJ1-5, with 7 bases aligning to TRBD1. CDR3 length equals 18 residues. Germline V gene lookup returns CDR1 MDHEN and CDR2 SYDVKM. Trimming at V came to 4 bases and at J to 0 bases, leaving 12 bases not matched to a gene. CDR3 residues: CASSSRQGSDLSNQPQHF. The CDR3 nucleotides are TGTGCCAGCAGTTCCCGACAGGGTTCCGACCTTAGCAATCAGCCCCAGCATTTT.